This T cell receptor (beta chain) was sequenced in a study of OX40 agonist ivuxolimab in advanced cancers. For the study at large: The diagnoses of dose-escalation patients were hepatocellular carcinoma, melanoma, renal cell or head and neck cancer. Broader study findings: Near-lowest levels of clonal expansion characterized partial responders at 0.1-3.0 mg/kg.

Trimming removed 2 bases from V and 6 bases from J, with 11 bases in between. This CDR3 contains 15 residues. The germline V gene encodes CDR1 SNHLY and CDR2 FYNNEI. Remarks on this clone: Antigen specificity is unknown.

Patients were ruled out by autoimmune disease history or systemic immunosuppression. Produced via immunoSEQ multiplex PCR; TCRdb's table is partial and in-frame only. The top ten hold about 1% of the sample, which has about 48,000 clones, approximately 86% seen once. The receptor was derived from an adult with an advanced solid tumor such as melanoma, head and neck, liver or kidney cancer. Source: CD4+ or CD8+ T cells sorted from blood, taken in a trial of the OX40 agonist ivuxolimab. The V and J genes are TRBV2 and TRBJ1-6; D unresolved. DNA for the CDR3: TGTGCCAGCAGTGAAAATAATCTCGTTAATTCACCCCTCCACTTT. Its protein product is CASSENNLVNSPLHF.